This T cell receptor (beta chain) was sequenced for a study of cytomegalovirus exposure and HLA in healthy donors (dated by TCRdb to about 2017). Study-wide context: An earlier analysis of some 550 of the donors reported 250 to 350 Gb of sequence data and 117 million unique TCR beta sequences from 150 million to 200 million T cells. Among the approximately 400 genotyped donors, approximately 82% belonged to the genetic ancestry cluster associated with self-reported Caucasian donors. Approximately 300 gigabases of sequencing data and 78 million or so unique TCR sequences were included in an early release covering over 600 HLA-typed donors. Because of strong linkage in the cohort, roughly five DR-DQ haplotypes were treated as single units for association and clustering. To study patterns of TCR occurrence, a later analysis re-analyzed previously published TCR beta repertoires from several hundred donors and added high-resolution HLA genotyping. Besides the first cohort of 550 to 750 subjects, a separate validation cohort made up of 120 different subjects was used. Alongside the repertoire data, information on donor age, sex, ethnicity and CMV serostatus was compiled. An earlier analysis of 500 to 650 of the donors applied high-throughput TCR beta sequencing to assess whether each TCR beta V gene segment acted as functional or pseudogenic. Class I and class II HLA loci were covered by the typing at four-digit resolution. To predict cytomegalovirus infection status, the study brought together high-throughput TCR immunosequencing, statistical association of individual TCRs with disease status, and machine learning. The number of donors typed differed by locus, with about 629-640 for A, B, C, DRB1 and DQB1, approximately 500 for DQA1, over 600 for DPA1, and under 490 for DPB1. Using immunosequencing, the study profiled T cell repertoires from approximately 700 subjects and related those repertoires to cytomegalovirus serostatus. The study was designed to test whether signatures of past pathogen exposure could be identified by cataloging public T cell receptors. Among 350 to 400 genotyped donors of the cohort, an average of around 240,000 unique TCR beta nucleotide sequences were sequenced per donor, about a sixth of them non-productive. In a later genetic analysis, genome-wide SNP genotypes for about 55% of the roughly 700 donors were used, and that subset was treated as a discovery cohort. In the later analysis, no new phenotypic data were used to find candidate immune exposures; instead, reliance was placed on TCR beta sequences and their occurrence across donors. All discovery cohort repertoires had been generated on a single sequencing platform.

The library was prepared using the immunoSEQ multiplex PCR assay. The multiplex PCR relied on a mix of 60 forward primers for TCR Vbeta segments and 13 reverse primers for TCR Jbeta segments. A multiplex PCR assay on genomic DNA amplified the CDR3 region of rearranged TCR beta genes. The Illumina HiSeq System was used to sequence the amplified TCR beta libraries as 87-base-pair reads. In the authors' own workflow: A later analysis tallied 75 million to 95 million unique TCR beta chains across the approximately 670 repertoires, and approximately 9.9 million of those chains were shared by two or more donors. To remove PCR and sequencing errors, raw reads were error-corrected and collapsed into unique sequences using a nearest-neighbor algorithm that merged closely related sequences. Alignment of CDR3 sequences to IMGT reference sequences was used to assign V, D and J gene segments. Each retained sequence needed at least a six-nucleotide match to both a V gene segment and a J gene segment. A rearrangement was called productive if the CDR3 had no stop codons and remained in frame with V and J, and every other rearrangement was called non-productive. Following IMGT convention, CDR3 was defined as the stretch from the second conserved V-encoded cysteine up to the conserved J-encoded phenylalanine. In an earlier analysis of approximately 500 of the donors, sequences lacking an unambiguous match to a single V gene segment were excluded. In an earlier analysis of some 590 of the donors, a V segment was called functional when productive rearrangements were above 56.7%, and segregating when the standard deviation between donors exceeded 5%. A statistical classification framework was built to diagnose cytomegalovirus status from the catalog of TCR beta chain sequences. In a later analysis, V and J genes were assigned by comparing TCR nucleotide sequences against IMGT/GENE-DB human TR gene sequences. Using the TCRdist pipeline, a later analysis assigned CDR3 sequences along with most-parsimonious VDJ recombination scenarios. In a later analysis, each TCR beta chain was defined by its CDR3 amino acid sequence together with its V-gene family, and reads without a unique V-gene family were excluded. In a later analysis, 450 to 600 highly shared, low-generation-probability nucleotide sequences were removed to address suspected cross-contamination and a sequencing artifact. In a later analysis, a clonal expansion index for each public chain was calculated from normalized within-repertoire ranks of inferred template counts. In a later analysis, generation probabilities were computed with a VDJ recombination model fitted to out-of-frame rearrangements, and the resulting probabilities were checked against IGoR. A later analysis scored TCR-TCR, TCR-HLA and TCR-CMV co-occurrence with hypergeometric tests, applying a repertoire-size bias correction to TCR pairs. A later analysis estimated false discovery rates by permuting HLA or CMV assignments 20 times. In a later analysis, co-occurring TCRs were grouped using DBSCAN, and TCRdist sequence similarity was added for clustering within HLA-allele-positive subsets. Repertoires with fewer than 30,000 or more than 120,000 public chains, plus five repertoires with anomalous nucleotide sharing, were excluded from co-occurrence clustering. Sourced from immuneACCESS, this table was stored by TCRdb with only in-frame sequences that have V and J called. A share of the clones is absent; for the studies checked, an unresolved V gene accounts for under half, and the remainder has no known explanation. D and trimming were read from the DNA, whereas the V and J calls and clone size are those reported in that table. This sample comprises about 130,000 clones, around 80% of them detected only once. The ten biggest clones cover roughly 11% of the sample.

Study-wide findings and limitations: Specific HLA alleles were associated with 16,951 TCR beta sequences at a false discovery rate of 0.05 in a later analysis. In a later analysis, HLA-associated TCR beta chains showed more clonal expansion and lower generation probabilities than non-associated chains that were equally common. According to a later analysis, parvovirus B19, influenza, CMV and Epstein-Barr virus appeared linked to several top co-occurrence clusters. The authors suggested that the approach could potentially be generalized to other disease states and immunological phenotypes. Across donors, most TCR sequences were observed very rarely, whereas some public TCRs were present in many individuals. A further reported finding was that TCR beta sequences accurately predicted the HLA-A and HLA-B alleles for most subjects in the first cohort. Three of the identified cytomegalovirus-associated TCR beta chains were confirmed in vitro to be specific for cytomegalovirus antigens. The cohort was sequenced for TCR beta chains only, and without alpha or paired-chain data the features that could be detected were limited. The sequencing pipeline was judged likely to have produced a cluster of highly shared sequence variants as a technical artifact. Correlated functional status among segregating V segments might reflect linkage disequilibrium, but an unknown experimental factor could not be ruled out. A later analysis found that most CMV-associated TCR beta chains appeared HLA-restricted, with HLA associations seemingly driven largely by CMV exposure. Assigning TCR associations to individual alleles was difficult when HLA alleles, especially DR and DQ, strongly co-occurred. Because the 87-base-pair reads could not distinguish some IMGT-functional V segments, including TRBV6-2 and TRBV6-3, those segments were excluded. In an earlier analysis of around 600 of the donors, most TCR beta V segments were observed in productive rearrangements about 90% or about 30% of the time, broadly matching IMGT annotations. In a later genetic analysis, a missense DCLRE1C variant was associated with V-gene and J-gene trimming of TCR beta chains, and the association was replicated in an independent cohort. In a later analysis, TCR association rates were found to vary across HLA loci, with the most associated TCRs seen for DRB1 alleles and the fewest for HLA-C alleles. Compared with the roughly 600-donor mean, donors in an Asian-associated ancestry cluster had fewer N-insertions in productive TCRs, according to a later genetic analysis. Immune exposure information for the cohort was limited to CMV serostatus. HLA typing was unavailable for some donors at each locus, so association tests used only the typed subset. The study listed 150 to 200 TCR beta chains as associated with cytomegalovirus. Some 15 rarely observed V segments, including chromosome 9 orphons, were excluded from the earlier analysis of just under 600 of the donors because counts were too low. In both the original and validation cohorts, the classifier was reported to diagnose cytomegalovirus status with high specificity and sensitivity. Sequencing depth was assumed to be roughly uniform across donors in the presence/absence analyses, though that assumption may not hold.

Via the germline V gene (reference sequence), CDR1 is SEHNR and CDR2 FQNEAQ. The CDR3 holds 15 amino acids from the cysteine to the phenylalanine. Only the CDR3 region is kept as DNA, spanning 45 bases read in frame from base 1. Trimming takes 1 base off V and 3 bases off J; junction bases not matched to a gene: 2. A word on this clone: Its antigen remains unidentified. No per-base quality is available; no much larger clone lies one base away.

The cohort consisted of hundreds of healthy bone marrow donors. Cohort members were all nominally healthy when sampled, although unrecorded immune exposures were likely present. The donor was CMV seropositive and belonged to the group of 250 to 350 seropositive cohort members. A peripheral blood sample was provided by each donor, and peripheral blood mononuclear cells were used for TCR beta sequencing. Genomic DNA was extracted from the blood cell samples with the Qiagen DNeasy Blood Extraction Kit. The rearrangement joined TRBV7-9 to TRBJ2-5; 10 bases in between match TRBD2. The sequence was obtained from a young man in good health and CMV-seropositive. Sequencing input: PBMCs. The nucleotides read TGTGCCAGCAGCTTAGTACTAGCGGGGAAAGAGACCCAGTACTTC. Its protein product is CASSLVLAGKETQYF. When the CDR3 is completed using the reference TRBV7-9 and TRBJ2-5 genes on either side, the full variable domain is DTGVSQNPRHKITKRGQNVTFRCDPISEHNRLYWYRQTLGQGPEFLTYFQNEAQLEKSRLLSDRFSAERPKGSFSTLEIQRTEQGDSAMYLCASSLVLAGKETQYFGPGTRLLVL.